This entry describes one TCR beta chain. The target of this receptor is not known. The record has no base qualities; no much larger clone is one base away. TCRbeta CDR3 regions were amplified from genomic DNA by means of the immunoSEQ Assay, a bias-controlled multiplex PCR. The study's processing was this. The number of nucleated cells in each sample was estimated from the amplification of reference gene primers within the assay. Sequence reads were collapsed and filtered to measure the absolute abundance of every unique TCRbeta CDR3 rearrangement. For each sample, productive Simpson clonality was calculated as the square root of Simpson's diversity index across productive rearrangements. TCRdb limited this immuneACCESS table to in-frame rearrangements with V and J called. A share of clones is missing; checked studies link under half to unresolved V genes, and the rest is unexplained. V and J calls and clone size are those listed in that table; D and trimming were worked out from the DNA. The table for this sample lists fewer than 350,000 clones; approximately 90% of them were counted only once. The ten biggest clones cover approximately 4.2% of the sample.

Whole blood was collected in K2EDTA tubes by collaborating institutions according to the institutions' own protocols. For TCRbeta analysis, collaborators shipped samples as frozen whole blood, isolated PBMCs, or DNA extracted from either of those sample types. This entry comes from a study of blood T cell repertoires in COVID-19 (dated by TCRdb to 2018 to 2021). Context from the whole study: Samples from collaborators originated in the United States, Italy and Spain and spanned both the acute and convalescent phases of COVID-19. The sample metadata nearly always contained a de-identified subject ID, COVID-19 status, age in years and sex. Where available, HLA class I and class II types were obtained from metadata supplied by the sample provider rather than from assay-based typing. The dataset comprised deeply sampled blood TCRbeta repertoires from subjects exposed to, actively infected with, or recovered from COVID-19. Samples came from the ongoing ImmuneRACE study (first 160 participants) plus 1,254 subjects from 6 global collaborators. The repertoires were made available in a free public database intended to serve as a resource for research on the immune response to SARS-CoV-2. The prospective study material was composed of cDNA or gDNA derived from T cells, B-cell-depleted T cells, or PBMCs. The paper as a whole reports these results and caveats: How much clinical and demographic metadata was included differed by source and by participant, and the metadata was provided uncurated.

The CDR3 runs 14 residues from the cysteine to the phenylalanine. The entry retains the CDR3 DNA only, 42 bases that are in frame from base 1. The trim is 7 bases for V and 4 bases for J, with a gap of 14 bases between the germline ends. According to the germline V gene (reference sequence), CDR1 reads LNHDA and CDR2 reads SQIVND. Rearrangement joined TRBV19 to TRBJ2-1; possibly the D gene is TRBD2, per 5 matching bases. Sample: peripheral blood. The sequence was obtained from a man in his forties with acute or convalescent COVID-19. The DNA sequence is TGTGCCAGTATGAGAGGGCAGTCGTACAATGAGCAGTTCTTC. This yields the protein CASMRGQSYNEQFF.